These T cell receptor beta chains were read from a single sample in a study of T cell responses to AZD1222 COVID-19 vaccine. Measured with immunoSEQ multiplex PCR; TCRdb has only the in-frame clones, and not every one. The sample includes about 120,000 clones, about nine tenths of them seen just once. The sequencing used peripheral blood, collected on day 0 of MenACWY control vaccination. Receptors originate from an adult in good health. Both conserved end residues are trimmed from each CDR3. The D gene is left open where the match is weak. Clone sizes are given selectively: once, few, many, or a class where the clone is expanded.

clone size,D gene,J gene,V gene,CDR3 protein
-,-,TRBJ1-1,TRBV27,ASVGKTEAF
-,TRBD1,TRBJ1-2,TRBV30,AWRLQGVSFGGYT
-,TRBD2,TRBJ2-3,TRBV9,ASSVEASGYTDTQY
-,TRBD2,TRBJ2-2,TRBV5-1,ASSLALGLAGSGRTGELF
-,-,TRBJ1-5,TRBV28,ASSLPVYSNQPQH
-,-,TRBJ1-1,TRBV9,ASSGAGLATEAF
once,-,TRBJ2-1,TRBV6-5,ASSYPDSPPYNEQF
-,TRBD2,TRBJ2-7,TRBV19,ASSPSWGKRDPSEQY
few,TRBD2,TRBJ2-5,TRBV5-1,ASKLGGTSGGETQY
-,-,TRBJ2-7,TRBV6-5,ASSLRPGSYEQY
-,-,TRBJ1-1,TRBV28,ASSWGRFNTEAF
few,-,TRBJ1-2,TRBV5-4,ASRLEAGKNYGYT
-,TRBD2,TRBJ2-5,TRBV28,ASSFRVRLAGGRMGTQY
-,-,TRBJ2-3,TRBV28,ASRGRVPDTQY
-,TRBD1,TRBJ2-5,TRBV5-1,ASSLDRVQETQY
-,-,TRBJ1-4,TRBV5-1,ASKDMGANEKLF
-,-,TRBJ2-2,TRBV5-4,ASSTAVGELF
-,-,TRBJ2-7,TRBV9,ASSVGPGGDEQY
-,-,TRBJ2-4,TRBV5-4,ASSFDAPAKNIQY
once,-,TRBJ2-1,TRBV6-5,ASSRGSWVEQF